The source of this T cell receptor beta chain is a study of blood T cell repertoires in COVID-19. About the study: From the United States, Italy and Spain came samples of acute and convalescent COVID-19. The cDNA or gDNA used as material had been derived from T cells, B-cell-depleted T cells, or PBMCs.

This clone was observed a few times. Other DNA sequences in the same sample also yield this CDR3. The CDR3 length is 14 residues. Germline CDR1 reads GTSNPN; CDR2 reads SVGIG (reference sequence). Trimming shortened V by 0 bases and J by 4 bases, and 10 bases separated the two germline ends. Original data processing: Estimates of nucleated cell counts were drawn from the amplification of reference gene primers. Method: immunoSEQ multiplex PCR; TCRdb's copy keeps in-frame clones and lacks some. That table supplies the V and J calls and clone size; D and trimming were determined from the DNA. The sample holds 450,000 to 500,000 clones, 80% to 90% seen once.

This clonotype was obtained from a human donor in a cohort sampled during active COVID-19. Input material: peripheral blood. The chain employs TRBV30 and TRBJ1-5, with D unresolved. CDR3 coding DNA: TGTGCCTGGAGTGTACGGTCGGGGAATCAGCCCCAGCATTTT. Protein product: CAWSVRSGNQPQHF.